This TCR beta chain was identified during a study of blood T cell repertoires in COVID-19. Across the study: The samples span acute and convalescent COVID-19 from the United States, Italy and Spain. In each case, the material was cDNA or gDNA derived from T cells, B-cell-depleted T cells, or PBMCs.

Produced via immunoSEQ multiplex PCR; TCRdb's table is partial and in-frame only. The table lists 11,000 to 15,000 clones, about nine tenths of them singletons. The germline gives CDR1 SGHRS, CDR2 YFSETQ. This CDR3 has 16 residues. V trimming: 4 bases; J trimming: 5 bases; junction bases outside the gene matches: 11. Sequencing was performed on peripheral blood. The chain couples TRBV5-1 to TRBJ2-3, with 9 bases that match TRBD2. The source is a human donor in a cohort sampled during active COVID-19. CDR3 residues: CASSPPSGKVGDTQYF. CDR3 nucleotide sequence: TGCGCCAGCAGCCCCCCTAGCGGGAAAGTTGGAGATACGCAGTATTTT.